The 21 T cell receptor beta chains reported below all come from one sample, sequenced in a study of regulatory T cells in long-lasting Graves disease. Regarding time point: newly diagnosed GD, antithyroid drugs for less than 3 months. PBMC RNA was the source of the TCR library. Arm-PCR of CDR3 regions with iRepertoire HTBI primers generated TCR beta libraries. TCRdb re-analysed the multiplex PCR reads in MiXCR, keeping a single row per CDR3 protein. The sample holds approximately 540,000 distinct CDR3 sequences, 12% seen once. These data also featured in a second study, about T cells in Graves' hyperthyroidism and ophthalmopathy.

The starting material was peripheral blood mononuclear cells (PBMCs), obtained at new diagnosis, from a patient treated with antithyroid drugs. These receptors came from a woman aged 25 to 39 with Graves disease.

This clonotype was detected many times. This chain uses TRBV2 with TRBJ1-2; D call uncertain. This CDR3 has 11 amino acids. Between the trimmed V and J ends, which lost 2 bases and 14 bases, there was a span of 12 bases. Germline loops: CDR1 SNHLY, CDR2 FYNNEI. The CDR3 reads CASSESVFVTF. CDR3 in DNA: TGTGCCAGCAGTGAATCTGTATTTGTGACCTTC.

This clonotype was observed at least ten times. The chain is built from TRBV20-1 and TRBJ1-1; no definite D call. Germline-derived CDR1 and CDR2 are DFQATT and SNEGSKA (reference sequence). Between the trimmed V and J ends, which lost 5 bases and 1 base, there was a span of 5 bases. The CDR3 has 11 amino acids. In DNA form, the CDR3 reads TGCAGTGCTGGGCCGAACACTGAAGCTTTCTTT. Translation: CSAGPNTEAFF.

In this sample, this clonotype turned up many times. V is TRBV20-1 and J is TRBJ1-1; TRBD1 might be the D (5 bases). The V end lost 5 bases, the J end lost 1 base, and 29 bases lay between the germline ends. CDR3 length equals 19 residues. Germline values: CDR1 DFQATT, CDR2 SNEGSKA (reference sequence). CDR3 nucleotides: TGCAGTGCTCCCCGAACGGGCAAAATTACCGGGACGGAGAACACTGAAGCTTTCTTT. Translation: CSAPRTGKITGTENTEAFF.

In this sample, this clonotype turned up many times. V and J are TRBV2 and TRBJ1-1, with TRBD1 matching 11 bases. The CDR3 is 14 residues long. V gave up 5 bases and J gave up 4 bases; unmatched junction bases: 3. CDR1 and CDR2 from the germline V gene are SNHLY and FYNNEI. The CDR3 DNA follows: TGTGCCAGCAGTACCGGGACAGGGGGCACTGAAGCTTTCTTT. Translated, it gives CASSTGTGGTEAFF.

The CDR3, as DNA: TGTGCCAGTAGGACGGTCAATAGCAATCAGCCCCAGCATTTT. Its translation is CASRTVNSNQPQHF. The genes are TRBV19 and TRBJ1-5, with D uncertain. The V end lost 6 bases, the J end lost 0 bases, and 9 bases lay between the germline ends. The CDR3 spans 14 residues. Germline CDR1 is LNHDA and CDR2 is SQIVND (reference sequence).

This clonotype was recorded many times. The V and J genes are TRBV27 and TRBJ2-5; 8 bases fit TRBD2. CDR3 length: 16 amino acids. The junction had 10 bases not matched to a gene; V was cut back by 2 bases and J by 5 bases. Germline V gene lookup returns CDR1 MNHEY and CDR2 SMNVEV (reference sequence). The CDR3 DNA follows: TGTGCCAGCAGTTTAATTCCGGGGACTAGGCCTGAGACCCAGTACTTC. This sequence encodes CASSLIPGTRPETQYF.

This clonotype appeared many times. This chain uses TRBV13 with TRBJ1-1; no clear D gene. With 2 bases removed from V and 3 bases from J, the gap between germline ends came to 4 bases. The CDR3 extends over 12 amino acids. Looked up from germline, CDR1 is PRHDT and CDR2 is FYEKMQ (reference sequence). The CDR3 DNA reads TGTGCCAGCAGCTTATATGACACTGAAGCTTTCTTT. Amino acids: CASSLYDTEAFF.

Ten or more counts support this clonotype. V and J are TRBV5-6 and TRBJ2-1; 9 positions match TRBD1. The tail of the sequence fits TRBJ2-5 better, so the J call may be wrong. The CDR3 spans 14 residues. The germline CDR1 and CDR2 sequences are SGHDT and YYEEEE. The CDR3 DNA sequence: TGTGCCAGCAGTCGGACAGGGGCCGGTTGGGCCCAGTACTTC. Protein sequence: CASSRTGAGWAQYF.

On this clonotype: This may arise from a read error, as a much more abundant clone is one base away. Without the conserved terminal phenylalanine or tryptophan, this CDR3 likely stems from a read error. The chain uses TRBV2 and TRBJ1-5; D is unresolved. CDR1 and CDR2 from the germline V gene are SNHLY and FYNNEI. The V end was cut by 7 bases, the J end by 2 bases, with 18 bases between. The CDR3 totals 16 residues. In DNA form, the CDR3 reads TGTGCCAGCACCAATTATCTCTCGGCGGGCAATCAGCCCCAGCATATT. Translating gives CASTNYLSAGNQPQHI.

This clonotype was counted ten times or more. The V and J genes are TRBV7-2 and TRBJ1-5; D gene ambiguous. The germline CDR1 and CDR2 sequences are SGHTA and FQGNSA. Trimming removed 1 base at V and 9 bases at J, with 13 bases between. The length of the CDR3 is 14 residues. The CDR3 coding sequence is TGTGCCAGCAGCTTAGAAAGGGCCTCAGGGCCCCAGCATTTT. Protein sequence: CASSLERASGPQHF. The variable domain in full, with the rest retrieved from reference TRBV7-2 and TRBJ1-5, is GAGVSQSPSNKVTEKGKDVELRCDPISGHTALYWYRQSLGQGLEFLIYFQGNSAPDKSGLPSDRFSAERTGGSVSTLTIQRTQQEDSAVYLCASSLERASGPQHFGDGTRLSIL.

This clonotype was counted only a few times. This chain connects TRBV30 to TRBJ1-2, with no clear D. V shed 5 bases and J shed 6 bases, with 22 bases lying between them. CDR3 length: 15 amino acids. Germline values: CDR1 GTSNPN, CDR2 SVGIG (reference sequence). DNA of the CDR3: TGTGCCTGGGGTCGGACGGATCATGGAGGAAATGGCTACACCTTC. Translation: CAWGRTDHGGNGYTF.

This clonotype was detected only a few times. The J gene is TRBJ2-7, the V gene TRBV4-3; 7 nucleotides align to TRBD2. Germline V gene data show CDR1 as LGHNA and CDR2 as YSLEER. V shed 0 bases, J shed 1 base, and the junction held 12 bases outside the gene matches. The CDR3 loop spans 18 amino acids. The CDR3 here is CASSQDLLWGGRSYEQYF. CDR3 in DNA: TGCGCCAGCAGCCAAGATCTGCTTTGGGGGGGTCGTTCCTACGAGCAGTACTTC.

This clonotype was seen a few times. This chain joins TRBV7-2 and TRBJ2-7; TRBD2 aligns across 10 bases. Germline values: CDR1 SGHTA, CDR2 FQGNSA. V lost 4 bases and J lost 1; bases outside the gene matches: 10. The CDR3 sequence is 17 residues long. The CDR3 loop is CASSSVSGRARSYEQYF. CDR3 coding DNA: TGTGCCAGCAGCTCTGTCAGCGGGAGGGCTCGTTCCTACGAGCAGTACTTC.

The table lists this clonotype with many counts. The DNA for the CDR3 is TGTGCCAGCTCACCACAGGGAGGTAACACCGGGGAGCTGTTTTTT. Protein: CASSPQGGNTGELFF. The gene calls are TRBV18 and TRBJ2-2, with a weak D call TRBD2 (6 bases). The CDR3 covers 15 residues. From germline, CDR1 is KGHSH and CDR2 LQKENI. V was clipped by 1 base and J by 2 bases, with 8 bases between them.

This clonotype was observed a few times. A read error may explain this, as a much larger clone is one base away. CDR3 sequence: CAITVRFPGLAPALPIYEQYF. CDR3 in DNA: TGTGCCATCACCGTAAGGTTTCCGGGACTAGCGCCGGCTCTCCCGATCTACGAGCAGTACTTC. The chain combines TRBV10-3 with TRBJ2-7; 10 nucleotides agree with TRBD2. V lost 7 bases, J lost 3 bases, and 27 bases stayed unmatched. The CDR3 covers 21 residues. Germline V lookup: CDR1 ENHRY, CDR2 SYGVKD.

This clonotype came up many times. The chain uses TRBV6-9 and TRBJ2-3; 14 bases match TRBD2. This CDR3 contains 19 residues. The V gene's germline CDR1 is MNHGY and CDR2 SVAAGI. Losses at the gene ends were 4 bases for V and 2 bases for J; bases not matched to a gene: 11. The CDR3 sequence: CASSFFKGLAGDVTDTQYF. In DNA, the CDR3 is TGTGCCAGCAGTTTTTTTAAGGGACTAGCGGGGGATGTCACAGATACGCAGTATTTT.

This clonotype turned up a few times. The rearrangement joins TRBV4-1 to TRBJ2-3, with 7 bases matching TRBD2. The junction had 11 bases not matched to a gene; V was cut back by 0 bases and J by 2 bases. The germline V gene has CDR1 MGHRA and CDR2 YSYEKL. The CDR3 covers 18 residues. The DNA for the CDR3 is TGCGCCAGCAGCCAAGATAGGGAGGGCGGCCCCCTCACAGATACGCAGTATTTT. This gives the protein CASSQDREGGPLTDTQYF.

This clonotype was counted many times. The J gene is TRBJ2-3, the V gene TRBV2; 9 bases are a match to TRBD2. This CDR3 is built from 15 residues. Trimming cost V 10 bases and J 1 base; bases outside gene matches: 9. Germline V gene lookup returns CDR1 SNHLY and CDR2 FYNNEI. In DNA form, the CDR3 reads TGTGCCACCACTAGAATAGCGGGAGGCACAGATACGCAGTATTTT. It specifies CATTRIAGGTDTQYF. The complete variable domain, with remaining parts taken from reference TRBV2 and TRBJ2-3, reads EPEVTQTPSHQVTQMGQEVILRCVPISNHLYFYWYRQILGQKVEFLVSFYNNEISEKSEIFDDQFSVERPDGSNFTLKIRSTKLEDSAMYFCATTRIAGGTDTQYFGPGTRLTVL.

This clonotype has only a few counts. The chain has TRBV2 and TRBJ2-7, with a possible D match to TRBD2 (5 bases). Per the germline V gene, CDR1 is SNHLY and CDR2 is FYNNEI. The CDR3 extends over 14 amino acids. V was trimmed by 1 base and J by 6 bases, leaving 13 bases between them. The CDR3 is CASSEGYVGGEQYF. CDR3 DNA: TGTGCCAGCAGTGAAGGCTACGTTGGAGGCGAGCAGTACTTC.

This clonotype showed up just a few times. CDR3 in amino acids: CAWRSGWETQYF. CDR3 DNA sequence: TGTGCCTGGAGATCAGGTTGGGAGACCCAGTACTTC. The chain has TRBV30 and TRBJ2-3; unclear D gene. Matching the DNA end better, TRBJ2-5 makes the J call doubtful. This CDR3 is built from 12 residues. The germline V gene has CDR1 GTSNPN and CDR2 SVGIG (reference sequence).

This clonotype has a handful of counts. The chain uses TRBV7-9 and TRBJ2-3; 7 positions agree with TRBD2. Unmatched junction bases numbered 14, after V lost 4 bases and J lost 4 bases. The CDR3 totals 17 residues. Germline-derived CDR1 and CDR2 are SEHNR and FQNEAQ (reference sequence). In nucleotides, the CDR3 is TGTGCCAGCAGCTCTGGTCAAGCGGCGGGAGATGCAGATACGCAGTATTTT. This encodes CASSSGQAAGDADTQYF. The full variable domain, in which reference TRBV7-9 and TRBJ2-3 provide the parts outside the CDR3, is DTGVSQNPRHKITKRGQNVTFRCDPISEHNRLYWYRQTLGQGPEFLTYFQNEAQLEKSRLLSDRFSAERPKGSFSTLEIQRTEQGDSAMYLCASSSGQAAGDADTQYFGPGTRLTVL.